This T cell receptor beta chain derives from a study of CD8 T cells in ankylosing spondylitis. Findings and caveats of the study: Clones linked to the disease showed a CD8+ phenotype. They occurred at relatively low frequencies in peripheral blood.

Germline V gene sequence: CDR1 LNHNV, CDR2 YYDKDF (reference sequence). The CDR3 is 15 amino acids. Unmatched junction bases numbered 4, after V lost 5 bases and J lost 0 bases. One entry per CDR3 protein results from TCRdb running MiXCR on the 5' RACE reads. The repertoire holds roughly 230,000 distinct CDR3 sequences, with 18% as singletons. This clonotype was seen more than once but under ten times. Its specificity is not known. Sequencing used blood, either unsorted or a sorted T cell fraction (not recorded which). J is TRBJ2-5 and V is TRBV15; 9 bases fit TRBD1. The source is a male donor with ankylosing spondylitis or in good health (not recorded which). The CDR3 protein is CATSLDRGYQETQYF. CDR3 DNA: TGTGCCACCAGCCTTGACAGGGGGTACCAAGAGACCCAGTACTTC.